Listed below are T cell receptor beta chains from one sample, sequenced in a study of T cell responses to AZD1222 COVID-19 vaccine. Using immunoSEQ multiplex PCR, the repertoire was profiled, and TCRdb retains in-frame clones only, with some absent. The sample gives around 150,000 clones, approximately 88% of which show up once; about 3.3% is in the top ten. The sample here was peripheral blood, taken on day 0 of MenACWY control vaccination. The receptors were gathered from an adult in good health. Each CDR3 is given with its conserved first and last residue. The D gene is left open where the match is weak. Clone size is stated in some rows and not others, as once, few, many or a class when expanded.

D,size,J,V,CDR3,DNA
.,.,TRBJ2-3,TRBV14,CASSQDPGRNGDTQYF,TGTGCCAGCAGCCAAGATCCGGGGCGAAACGGAGATACGCAGTATTTT
.,few,TRBJ1-5,TRBV10-3,CAISGHGENQPQHF,TGTGCCATCAGTGGTCACGGAGAAAATCAGCCCCAGCATTTT
.,few,TRBJ2-5,TRBV2,CASSWYSQETQYF,TGTGCCAGCAGTTGGTACAGCCAAGAGACCCAGTACTTC
.,.,TRBJ1-4,TRBV11-1,CASSLVGVPEKLFF,TGTGCCAGCAGCTTAGTCGGAGTCCCTGAAAAACTGTTTTTT
TRBD1,few,TRBJ2-1,TRBV27,CASGTGQGINEQFF,TGTGCCAGCGGGACGGGACAGGGTATCAATGAGCAGTTCTTC
TRBD2,.,TRBJ2-1,TRBV3-1/TRBV3-2,CASSQVFQRGAYNEQFF,TGTGCCAGCAGCCAAGTTTTCCAGCGGGGGGCCTACAATGAGCAGTTCTTC
TRBD1,.,TRBJ2-5,TRBV7-3,CASSLYGGQTETQYF,TGTGCCAGCAGCTTATATGGGGGACAGACCGAGACCCAGTACTTC
TRBD1,.,TRBJ2-7,TRBV4-1,CASSQEGQGGHEQYF,TGCGCCAGCAGCCAAGAGGGACAGGGCGGTCACGAGCAGTACTTC
.,.,TRBJ1-6,TRBV19,CASSIGFPDNSPLHF,TGTGCCAGTAGTATCGGGTTCCCAGATAATTCACCCCTCCACTTT
.,.,TRBJ1-1,TRBV5-4,CASSSSPTGLTEAFF,TGTGCCAGCAGCTCCTCCCCAACAGGGTTGACTGAAGCTTTCTTT
.,.,TRBJ1-6,TRBV11-3,CASSPGTATLHF,TGTGCCAGCAGCCCCGGGACGGCGACCCTCCACTTT
.,.,TRBJ2-1,TRBV20-1,CSGWMSNEQFF,TGCAGCGGTTGGATGTCCAATGAGCAGTTCTTC
.,once,TRBJ2-7,TRBV21-1,CASSERGTGAEQYF,TGTGCCAGCAGCGAACGGGGGACAGGGGCCGAGCAGTACTTC
.,.,TRBJ1-1,TRBV7-3,CASSSQGDTEAFF,TGTGCCAGCAGCTCCCAGGGTGACACTGAAGCTTTCTTT
TRBD2,.,TRBJ2-1,TRBV12-5,CASGLSSSRGGMVDEQFF,TGTGCTAGTGGTTTGTCGTCCTCGCGGGGGGGCATGGTAGATGAGCAGTTCTTC
.,.,TRBJ1-2,TRBV7-8,CASSQSVRGSTYGYTF,TGTGCCAGCAGCCAGTCCGTTCGGGGGTCTACGTATGGCTACACCTTC
.,.,TRBJ1-1,TRBV6-2/TRBV6-3,CASSSGMNTEAFF,TGTGCCAGCAGTTCAGGGATGAACACTGAAGCTTTCTTT
.,.,TRBJ1-1,TRBV6-2/TRBV6-3,CASSPALERTEAFF,TGTGCCAGCAGTCCGGCCTTAGAGAGGACTGAAGCTTTCTTT
.,.,TRBJ1-2,TRBV7-8,CASSTGNYGYTF,TGTGCCAGCAGCACCGGGAACTATGGCTACACCTTC
TRBD1,.,TRBJ2-1,TRBV6-4,CASSDEGGENEQFF,TGTGCCAGCAGTGACGAAGGGGGCGAAAATGAGCAGTTCTTC
.,.,TRBJ2-7,TRBV6-5,CASSYSKASSYEQYF,TGTGCCAGCAGTTACTCGAAAGCTAGCTCCTACGAGCAGTACTTC
TRBD2,few,TRBJ2-7,TRBV27,CARARGGASGRRGSYEQYF,TGTGCCCGCGCCCGGGGGGGGGCTAGCGGGAGGAGGGGCTCCTACGAGCAGTACTTC
.,.,TRBJ2-1,TRBV28,CASSSRPDEQFF,TGTGCCAGCAGTTCCCGCCCCGATGAGCAGTTCTTC
.,.,TRBJ1-2,TRBV7-2,CASSSFGSLGYTF,TGTGCCAGCAGCTCCTTCGGGAGTCTTGGCTACACCTTC
.,.,TRBJ2-1,TRBV9,CASSVGLTGRYNEQFF,TGTGCCAGCAGCGTAGGGCTAACGGGCCGATACAATGAGCAGTTCTTC
TRBD1,medium-sized,TRBJ2-1,TRBV7-2,CASSLAGTGNEQFF,TGTGCCAGCAGCTTAGCTGGGACAGGGAACGAGCAGTTCTTC
.,.,TRBJ1-4,TRBV19,CASSRGRINEKLFF,TGTGCCAGTAGTAGGGGACGGATTAATGAAAAACTGTTTTTT
.,few,TRBJ1-5,TRBV30,CAWGFSYRNQPQHF,TGTGCCTGGGGGTTCAGTTATCGGAATCAGCCCCAGCATTTT
.,.,TRBJ2-5,TRBV5-6,CASSGPGPAQETQYF,TGTGCCAGCAGCGGACCAGGACCAGCCCAAGAGACCCAGTACTTC
TRBD1,.,TRBJ1-1,TRBV6-5,CASISRTGGAPEAFF,TGTGCCAGCATCTCACGGACAGGGGGCGCGCCGGAAGCTTTCTTT
TRBD1,once,TRBJ1-1,TRBV11-2,CASSLYGQVVTEAFF,TGTGCCAGCAGCCTTTACGGACAGGTGGTTACTGAAGCTTTCTTT
.,.,TRBJ2-3,TRBV5-1,CASSLNYQSSTDTQYF,TGCGCCAGCAGCCTAAACTACCAGTCTAGCACAGATACGCAGTATTTT
.,.,TRBJ1-4,TRBV7-2,CASSLGRASNEKLFF,TGTGCCAGCAGCTTAGGCAGGGCTTCTAATGAAAAACTGTTTTTT
.,.,TRBJ1-1,TRBV9,CASSARVQGGPEAFF,TGTGCCAGCAGCGCGAGGGTTCAGGGTGGCCCTGAAGCTTTCTTT
.,once,TRBJ2-3,TRBV19,CASSIWVGEADTQYF,TGTGCCAGTAGTATCTGGGTGGGAGAGGCGGATACGCAGTATTTT
TRBD1,few,TRBJ1-1,TRBV10-3,CAISTRLETGWGEAFF,TGTGCCATCAGCACACGATTAGAGACAGGGTGGGGTGAAGCTTTCTTT
.,.,TRBJ2-7,TRBV12-2,CASRSDRANYEQYF,TGTGCAAGTCGCTCGGACAGGGCCAACTACGAGCAGTACTTC
.,.,TRBJ1-1,TRBV24-1,CATQGRGNTEAFF,TGTGCCACCCAGGGGAGGGGCAACACTGAAGCTTTCTTT
.,.,TRBJ1-1,TRBV7-2,CASSSQGNTEAFF,TGTGCCAGCAGCTCGCAGGGAAACACTGAAGCTTTCTTT
TRBD2,.,TRBJ2-5,TRBV11-2,CASSLTSLLAGGETQYF,TGTGCCAGCAGCTTAACCTCACTACTAGCGGGAGGAGAGACCCAGTACTTC
.,once,TRBJ1-2,TRBV2,CASSDPARPYGYTF,TGTGCCAGCAGTGACCCCGCGCGGCCCTATGGCTACACCTTC
.,.,TRBJ2-7,TRBV10-3,CAITPSTSYEQYF,TGTGCCATCACGCCTAGCACCTCCTACGAGCAGTACTTC
.,.,TRBJ2-1,TRBV9,CASSATVYNEQFF,TGTGCCAGCAGCGCGACGGTATACAATGAGCAGTTCTTC
TRBD2,.,TRBJ2-3,TRBV28,CASSLVSSGSTDTQYF,TGTGCCAGCAGTTTAGTGTCTAGCGGGTCCACAGATACGCAGTATTTT
TRBD1,.,TRBJ1-5,TRBV19,CASSTDRADQPQHF,TGTGCCAGTAGTACGGACAGGGCGGATCAGCCCCAGCATTTT
.,.,TRBJ2-7,TRBV5-1,CASSLVAATYEQYF,TGCGCCAGCAGCTTGGTTGCCGCCACCTACGAGCAGTACTTC
.,.,TRBJ1-1,TRBV14,CASSQARGRATEAFF,TGTGCCAGCAGCCAAGCGAGGGGGAGGGCCACTGAAGCTTTCTTT
.,.,TRBJ2-3,TRBV18,CASSPLASTDTQYF,TGTGCCAGCTCACCACTTGCTAGCACAGATACGCAGTATTTT
.,.,TRBJ1-1,TRBV19,CASSTTSFGTEAFF,TGTGCCAGTAGTACGACTTCCTTCGGAACTGAAGCTTTCTTT
.,.,TRBJ2-2,TRBV27,CASSLGGSFWTGELFF,TGTGCCAGCAGTTTAGGGGGTAGCTTTTGGACCGGGGAGCTGTTTTTT
.,.,TRBJ1-6,TRBV5-5,CASSLFGTVNSPLHF,TGTGCCAGCAGCTTGTTCGGGACGGTTAATTCACCCCTCCACTTT
.,.,TRBJ1-4,TRBV6-2/TRBV6-3,CASSYSAGPKLFF,TGTGCCAGCAGTTACTCGGCAGGCCCAAAACTGTTTTTT